Below, one T cell receptor (beta chain) is given with its context. Trimming stripped 4 bases from V and 3 bases from J, with 18 bases between. Germline V gene data show CDR1 as SGHDN and CDR2 as FVKESK. This CDR3 has 16 amino acids. The sample originates from a study of blood T cell repertoires in COVID-19. Study as a whole: Samples taken during acute and convalescent COVID-19 were collected in the United States, Italy and Spain. The analysed material was cDNA or gDNA that came from T cells, B-cell-depleted T cells, or PBMCs.

Methods used by the authors: For nucleated cells, counts were estimated from reference gene primer amplification. The method was immunoSEQ multiplex PCR; TCRdb's version includes in-frame clones alone and lacks a portion of them. D and trimming were read from the DNA, whereas the V and J calls and clone size are those reported in that table. The table includes just over 70,000 clones, around 80% detected once. The chain has TRBV14 and TRBJ2-5; weak D call: TRBD1 (6 bases). The sequenced sample consisted of peripheral blood. This TCR derives from a man between 65 and 85 years old who had recovered from COVID-19. This chain's CDR3 is CASSPLDSRVEETQYF. CDR3 coding DNA: TGTGCCAGCAGCCCCTTGGACAGTCGTGTGGAAGAGACCCAGTACTTC.